This TCR beta chain was sequenced during a study of blood T cell repertoires in COVID-19. In assigning cohorts, the study relied on participant-reported clinical history. The CDR3 contains 16 residues. V was pared by 3 bases and J by 2 bases, with 7 bases of the junction left unmatched. Germline CDR1 reads SGHRS; CDR2 reads YFSETQ. Assay used: immunoSEQ multiplex PCR; TCRdb lists only in-frame clones, some missing. The table has roughly 340,000 clones, 85% to 90% seen once. Sequencing was performed on PBMCs or T cells enriched from blood (not recorded which). The rearrangement uses TRBV5-1 and TRBJ2-7; 11 bases align to TRBD2. The receptor's source is a man between 18 and 35 years old who had recovered from COVID-19. The CDR3 here is CASSSLAGANTYEQYF. DNA of the CDR3: TGCGCCAGCAGCTCACTAGCGGGGGCCAATACCTACGAGCAGTACTTC.